Sequencing of this T cell receptor (beta chain) was carried out in a study of blood T cell repertoires in COVID-19. As for the study in general: Some COVID-19 samples were acute and others convalescent; all came from the United States, Italy and Spain. PBMCs, B-cell-depleted T cells, or T cells were the source of the cDNA or gDNA that made up the material.

Per germline, CDR1 SNHLY and CDR2 FYNNEI. Trimming left V 2 bases short and J 2 bases short, with 7 bases between. This CDR3 is built from 14 residues. How the authors handled the data: Amplifying reference gene primers gave estimates of nucleated cell counts. The table came from immunoSEQ multiplex PCR; TCRdb's copy has only in-frame clones and leaves some out. Clonal size and the V and J genes are those of that table, whereas D and trimming came from the DNA. The sample holds about 200,000 clones; 80% to 90% are singletons and the top ten take almost 5%. J is TRBJ1-3 and V is TRBV2, with D tentatively TRBD1 (5 bases). The sample consisted of peripheral blood. This receptor was taken from a woman over 75 with acute or convalescent COVID-19. CDR3 residues: CASSELGAGNTIYF. The CDR3, as DNA: TGTGCCAGCAGTGAATTAGGGGCTGGAAACACCATATATTTT.